These T cell receptor beta chains were read from a single sample in a study of response to subunit inactivated influenza vaccine. TCRdb reprocessed the RT-PCR reads with MiXCR, giving one entry per CDR3 protein. The data contain around 250,000 distinct CDR3 sequences, 12% of them singletons. The specimen comprised non-naive T cells sorted from PBMCs, sampled 14 to 15 days before vaccination. The receptors were gathered from a man aged 45-65 years who received an inactivated influenza vaccine. Both conserved end residues are part of each CDR3. D genes are given only for firm matches. Rows may omit the clone size; those that give it use once, few, many or a size class.

v_call	clone_size	d_call	j_call	cdr3_nt	cdr3_aa
TRBV12-3/TRBV12-4	NA	NA	TRBJ1-6	TGTGCCAGCAGTTTAGCGCTCGGTGGCTCTTCACCCCTCCACTTT	CASSLALGGSSPLHF
TRBV7-2	many	NA	TRBJ1-5	TGTGCCAGCAGCTTAAGGTCAGGGGTCGGTCAGCCCCAGCATTTT	CASSLRSGVGQPQHF
TRBV4-3	NA	NA	TRBJ2-1	TGCGCCAGCAGCCACTCCAGGGTAAATGAGCAGTTCTTC	CASSHSRVNEQFF
TRBV10-3	NA	TRBD1	TRBJ1-2	TGTGCCATCAGTGAGTTGCCGACTGGACAGGGGGACGCCTACACCTTC	CAISELPTGQGDAYTF
TRBV6-2/TRBV6-3	many	NA	TRBJ1-2	TGTGCCAGCAGTTCGACCGGGGCCCTAGGGGGCTACACCTTC	CASSSTGALGGYTF
TRBV5-1	few	NA	TRBJ1-5	TGCGCCAGCAGCCCGTCAGGGGAAAGCAATCAGCCCCAGCATTTT	CASSPSGESNQPQHF
TRBV25-1	few	TRBD1	TRBJ2-2	TGTGCCAGCAGTGAAAGACAGGGTCACGGGAACACCGGGGAGCTGTTTTTT	CASSERQGHGNTGELFF
TRBV3-1	few	NA	TRBJ2-2	TGTGCCAGCCGGACACCTAACACCGGGGAGCTGTTTTTT	CASRTPNTGELFF
TRBV18	NA	NA	TRBJ2-3	TGTGCCAGCTCAGCGGACTCCACCCCCTATACGCAGTATTTT	CASSADSTPYTQYF
TRBV30	few	NA	TRBJ2-5	TGTGCCTGGAGTGTGACAGGGAGGGGAGAGACCCAGTACTTC	CAWSVTGRGETQYF
TRBV5-1	many	TRBD2	TRBJ2-1	TGCGCCAGCAGATCCGGACTAGCGGGGCCAGTAGGCTCCTACAATGAGCAGTTCTTC	CASRSGLAGPVGSYNEQFF
TRBV7-6	few	TRBD2	TRBJ2-5	TGTGCCAGCAGCTTAGGCGCTAGCGGGGAGACCCAGTACTTC	CASSLGASGETQYF
TRBV20-1	NA	TRBD2	TRBJ2-3	TGCAGTGCTGCTCTAGCGGGCTACACAGATACGCAGTATTTT	CSAALAGYTDTQYF
TRBV7-9	many	NA	TRBJ2-2	TGTGCCAGCAGCTTACCCGGGGAGCTGTTTTTT	CASSLPGELFF
TRBV6-1	few	TRBD1	TRBJ1-1	TGTGCCAGCAGTGGTGGGGACAGGCTGAACACTGAAGCTTTCTTT	CASSGGDRLNTEAFF
TRBV3-1	NA	NA	TRBJ2-2	TGTGCCAGCAGTCGTAGGGGGGGAACGAACACCGGGGAGCTGTTTTTT	CASSRRGGTNTGELFF
TRBV2	NA	NA	TRBJ2-3	TGTGCCAGCAGGAAAGGGACGGGGATTAGCACAGATACGCAGTATTTT	CASRKGTGISTDTQYF